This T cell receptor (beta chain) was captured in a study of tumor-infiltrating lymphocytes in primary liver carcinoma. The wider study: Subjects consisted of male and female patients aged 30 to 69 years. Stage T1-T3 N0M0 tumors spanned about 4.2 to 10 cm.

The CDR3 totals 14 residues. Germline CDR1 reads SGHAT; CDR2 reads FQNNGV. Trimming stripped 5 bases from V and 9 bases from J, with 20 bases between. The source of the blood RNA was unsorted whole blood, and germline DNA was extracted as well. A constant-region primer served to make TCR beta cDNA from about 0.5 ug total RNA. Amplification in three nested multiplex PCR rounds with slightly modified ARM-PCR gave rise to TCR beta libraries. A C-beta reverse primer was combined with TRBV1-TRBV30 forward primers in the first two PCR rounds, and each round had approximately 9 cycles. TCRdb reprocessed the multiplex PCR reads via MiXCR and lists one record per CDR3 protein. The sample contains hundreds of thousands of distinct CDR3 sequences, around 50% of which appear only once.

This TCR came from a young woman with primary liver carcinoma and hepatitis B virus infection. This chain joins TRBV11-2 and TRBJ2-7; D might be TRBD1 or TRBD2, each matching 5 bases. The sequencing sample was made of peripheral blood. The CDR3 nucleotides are TGTGCCAGCAGCGAATCGTGGGACCTCGGCGTGCAGTACTTC. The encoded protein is CASSESWDLGVQYF.